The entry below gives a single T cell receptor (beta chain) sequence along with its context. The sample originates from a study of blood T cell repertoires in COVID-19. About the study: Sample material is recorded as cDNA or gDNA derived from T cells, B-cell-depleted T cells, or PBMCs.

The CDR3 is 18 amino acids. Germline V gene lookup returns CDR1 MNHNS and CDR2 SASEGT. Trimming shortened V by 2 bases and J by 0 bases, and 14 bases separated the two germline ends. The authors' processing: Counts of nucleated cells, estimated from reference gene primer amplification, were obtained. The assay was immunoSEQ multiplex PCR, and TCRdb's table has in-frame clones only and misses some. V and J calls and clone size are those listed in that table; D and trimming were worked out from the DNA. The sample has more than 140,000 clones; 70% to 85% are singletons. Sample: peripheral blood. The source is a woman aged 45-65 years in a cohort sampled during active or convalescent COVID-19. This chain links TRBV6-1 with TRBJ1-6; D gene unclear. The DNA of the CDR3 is TGTGCCAGCAGTGAAATAGTAGCCCTCAGCTCCTATAATTCACCCCTCCACTTT. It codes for CASSEIVALSSYNSPLHF.